The 28 T cell receptor beta chains below all came from one sample that was sequenced in a study of cytomegalovirus exposure and HLA in healthy donors. Both 60 Vbeta primers and 13 Jbeta primers went into the PCR. Clones were sequenced by immunoSEQ multiplex PCR, and TCRdb holds only the in-frame ones, with some missing. The repertoire consists of about 260,000 clones, with roughly two thirds occurring once and the leading ten covering around 2.3%. The sequenced sample was PBMCs. The source is a female donor in good health and CMV-seronegative.

This clone came up once. The rearrangement uses TRBV7-6 and TRBJ2-2; D is unresolved. V was cut by 6 bases and J by 6 bases, with 11 bases left in between. CDR3 length equals 13 residues. The germline CDR1 and CDR2 sequences are SGHVS and FNYEAQ. In nucleotides, the CDR3 is TGTGCCAGCAGTTTCAGTATCCCCGGGGAGCTGTTTTTT. It codes for CASSFSIPGELFF.

The J gene is TRBJ2-1, the V gene TRBV10-3; the D gene is possibly TRBD2 (10 bases). Looked up from germline, CDR1 is ENHRY and CDR2 is SYGVKD. CDR3 length equals 21 residues. Trimming cost V 0 bases and J 7 bases, with 31 bases left between them. The CDR3 sequence is CAISESRGQGLAGGLSNEQFF. The CDR3 DNA reads TGTGCCATCAGTGAGTCGAGGGGACAGGGATTAGCGGGAGGATTGTCGAATGAGCAGTTCTTC.

DNA of the CDR3: TGTGCCAGCAGCTTTGGGGGCAGGGGGCGCGTCGGGGAGCTGTTTTTT. Protein product: CASSFGGRGRVGELFF. V usage is TRBV11-2 and J usage is TRBJ2-2, with 8 bases identical to TRBD1. Looked up from germline, CDR1 is SGHAT and CDR2 is FQNNGV. CDR3 size: 16 residues. Unmatched junction bases numbered 10, after V lost 3 bases and J lost 7 bases.

A remark on this clone: At one end the junction does not follow the germline gene, possibly because of a read error. J is TRBJ2-2 and V is TRBV14; 8 nucleotides match TRBD1. CDR3 size: 16 residues. Looked up from germline, CDR1 is SGHDN and CDR2 is FVKESK. This CDR3 reads CASTQGQGRSTGELFF. CDR3 in DNA: TGTGCCAGCACCCAAGGACAGGGAAGAAGCACCGGGGAGCTGTTTTTT.

The V and J genes are TRBV30 and TRBJ1-3, with TRBD1 identical over 9 bases. Germline loops: CDR1 GTSNPN, CDR2 SVGIG (reference sequence). This CDR3 has 15 residues. Losses at the gene ends were 4 bases for V and 3 bases for J; bases not matched to a gene: 7. Here the CDR3 reads CAWMVRTGVGNTIYF. The CDR3 nucleotides read TGTGCCTGGATGGTTAGGACAGGGGTTGGAAACACCATATATTTT.

The DNA of the CDR3 is TGCGCCAGCAGCTTGGTTCCCTCGGATGAGCAGTTCTTC. This sequence encodes CASSLVPSDEQFF. The chain combines TRBV5-1 with TRBJ2-1, with D unresolved. Trimming pared 0 bases from V and 8 bases from J, leaving 9 bases between. This CDR3 is built from 13 residues. The germline gives CDR1 SGHRS, CDR2 YFSETQ.

This rearrangement joins TRBV7-3 to TRBJ1-1; TRBD1 matches at 11 bases. CDR1 is SGHTA and CDR2 is FQGTGA in the germline V gene. V lost 5 bases to trimming and J lost 7 bases; unmatched junction nucleotides: 6. CDR3 length equals 14 residues. The CDR3 DNA reads TGTGCCAGCAGCATAGGACAGGGGGCGCATGAAGCTTTCTTT. It codes for CASSIGQGAHEAFF.

The rearrangement links TRBV6-1 to TRBJ1-1, with D hard to call. This CDR3 spans 13 amino acids. Germline values: CDR1 MNHNS, CDR2 SASEGT. V lost 6 bases and J 0 bases, leaving 8 bases between the germline ends. CDR3 sequence: CASSLGLNTEAFF. The CDR3 nucleotides are TGTGCCAGCAGCCTCGGTTTGAACACTGAAGCTTTCTTT.

This chain uses TRBV9 with TRBJ2-5; possibly TRBD2 for D (6 bases). The J call may be incorrect, as the DNA end agrees better with TRBJ2-7. The CDR3 covers 12 residues. The germline CDR1 and CDR2 sequences are SGDLS and YYNGEE. Written as DNA, the CDR3 is TGTGCCAGCAGCTCGGGGGAGTACGAGCAGTACTTC. Encoded protein: CASSSGEYEQYF.

The chain carries TRBV5-1 and TRBJ2-5; 10 bases map to TRBD2. The germline CDR1 and CDR2 sequences are SGHRS and YFSETQ. The ends lost 3 bases at V and 2 bases at J; junction bases unmatched: 7. CDR3 length: 16 amino acids. The CDR3 spells CASSSPGLAVQETQYF. In DNA, the CDR3 is TGCGCCAGCAGCTCGCCCGGACTAGCGGTACAAGAGACCCAGTACTTC.

The chain is built from TRBV25-1 and TRBJ2-5, with D perhaps matching TRBD1 (6 bases). Trimming removed 7 bases at V and 0 bases at J, with 15 bases between. CDR3 length: 15 residues. The germline gives CDR1 MGHDK, CDR2 SYGVNS. The CDR3 DNA reads as TGTGCCAGCACTAATTCCAGGGGATACCAAGAGACCCAGTACTTC. The encoded protein is CASTNSRGYQETQYF.

The gene calls are TRBV5-1 and TRBJ2-7; 10 bases match TRBD2. V lost 4 bases to trimming and J lost 6 bases; unmatched junction nucleotides: 10. The germline CDR1 and CDR2 sequences are SGHRS and YFSETQ. This CDR3 has 15 residues. The CDR3: CASSPPLAGDIEQYF. CDR3 DNA: TGCGCCAGCAGCCCACCCCTAGCGGGAGATATCGAGCAGTACTTC.

This rearrangement joins TRBV9 to TRBJ2-7, with D possibly TRBD2 on 5 matching bases. Deletions cut 2 bases from V and 1 base from J, with 13 bases between. CDR1 is SGDLS and CDR2 is YYNGEE in the germline V gene. The CDR3 length is 15 residues. The chain's CDR3 is CASSVGSLPSYEQYF. The CDR3 nucleotides read TGTGCCAGCAGCGTGGGGAGCCTCCCATCCTACGAGCAGTACTTC.

The chain links TRBV5-1 to TRBJ2-3, with 7 bases that match TRBD2. Per the germline V gene, CDR1 is SGHRS and CDR2 is YFSETQ. With 2 bases clipped from V and 2 bases from J, the junction kept 2 bases outside the gene matches. The CDR3 extends over 14 amino acids. CDR3 sequence reads: CASSFLADTDTQYF. CDR3 sequence (DNA): TGCGCCAGCAGCTTCCTAGCGGACACAGATACGCAGTATTTT. The variable domain in full, completed from reference TRBV5-1 and TRBJ2-3, reads KAGVTQTPRYLIKTRGQQVTLSCSPISGHRSVSWYQQTPGQGLQFLFEYFSETQRNKGNFPGRFSGRQFSNSRSEMNVSTLELGDSALYLCASSFLADTDTQYFGPGTRLTVL.

This clone was seen a few times. The chain recombines TRBV30 with TRBJ1-4; 7 bases map to TRBD1. Germline CDR1 and CDR2: GTSNPN and SVGIG (reference sequence). The CDR3 covers 15 residues. Trimming at V came to 3 bases and at J to 1 base, leaving 5 bases not matched to a gene. DNA of the CDR3: TGTGCCTGGAGCCCTCAGGGGGGAACTAATGAAAAACTGTTTTTT. Its translation is CAWSPQGGTNEKLFF.

This clone was picked up one time. The chain employs TRBV5-1 and TRBJ2-6; TRBD2 aligns across 9 bases. The CDR3 is 19 amino acids. Trimming removed 4 bases from V and 1 base from J; junction bases left unmatched: 12. Germline assignment: CDR1 SGHRS and CDR2 YFSETQ. The CDR3 protein is CASSPALAGPRSGANVLTF. As DNA, the CDR3 is TGCGCCAGCAGCCCAGCCCTAGCGGGGCCAAGGTCTGGGGCCAACGTCCTGACTTTC.

V gene TRBV5-6 combines with J gene TRBJ2-2; 9 bases align to TRBD2. Germline lookup yields CDR1 SGHDT and CDR2 YYEEEE. This CDR3 has 18 amino acids. J lost 1 base, V lost 4 bases, and 11 bases had no gene match. As DNA, the CDR3 is TGTGCCAGCAGCCCGGGGGTAGCGGGGGTCCTGAACACCGGGGAGCTGTTTTTT. Translation: CASSPGVAGVLNTGELFF.

The CDR3 is CASRQLTGAPLSYGYTF. CDR3 coding DNA: TGTGCCAGCAGACAGTTAACAGGGGCGCCCCTCTCGTATGGCTACACCTTC. The rearrangement links TRBV27 to TRBJ1-2; TRBD1 matches at 7 bases. Germline V gives CDR1 MNHEY, CDR2 SMNVEV (reference sequence). The CDR3 spans 17 residues. J lost 5 bases, V lost 6 bases, and 18 bases had no gene match.

This chain joins TRBV6-1 and TRBJ1-2; 8 bases are shared with TRBD1. CDR1 and CDR2 from the germline V gene are MNHNS and SASEGT. Unmatched junction bases numbered 11, after V lost 3 bases and J lost 2 bases. The CDR3 extends over 17 amino acids. CDR3 region: CASSELVQGVSNYGYTF. CDR3 sequence (DNA): TGTGCCAGCAGTGAGCTGGTACAGGGGGTCTCGAACTATGGCTACACCTTC.

The sample holds one count of this clone. V gene TRBV15 combines with J gene TRBJ2-5; D is unresolved. Germline V lookup: CDR1 LNHNV, CDR2 YYDKDF (reference sequence). Trimming left V 1 base short and J 0 bases short, with 9 bases between. The length of the CDR3 is 15 residues. CDR3: CATSRAAGYQETQYF. The CDR3 nucleotides read TGTGCCACCAGCAGAGCCGCCGGGTACCAAGAGACCCAGTACTTC.

The chain links TRBV7-9 to TRBJ2-3; 15 bases line up with TRBD2. This CDR3 spans 18 amino acids. The J segment lost 3 bases and the V segment lost 2 bases, leaving 6 bases of the junction unmatched. Germline V gene sequence: CDR1 SEHNR, CDR2 FQNEAQ (reference sequence). CDR3 sequence (DNA): TGTGCCAGCAGCTTACGGCCGGGGACTAGCGGGAGGACAGATACGCAGTATTTT. This encodes CASSLRPGTSGRTDTQYF.

This clone was counted a few times. The rearrangement joins TRBV4-1 to TRBJ2-1, with TRBD1 matching 8 bases. V shed 3 bases, J shed 3 bases, and the junction held 10 bases outside the gene matches. The CDR3 totals 17 residues. Germline assignment: CDR1 MGHRA and CDR2 YSYEKL. CDR3 DNA sequence: TGCGCCAGCAGCCAGGTGACCCCCGGACAGGGCTACAATGAGCAGTTCTTC. Its translation: CASSQVTPGQGYNEQFF.

This chain uses TRBV21-1 with TRBJ1-4; the tabulated D call, TRBD1, remains unverified against the DNA. TRBV21-1 is recorded as a pseudogene. The CDR3 sequence is 13 residues long. This CDR3 reads CASRQGTGEKLFF. The CDR3 coding sequence is TGTGCCAGTAGACAGGGGACGGGTGAAAAACTGTTTTTT.

CDR3 residues: CASSTQSGSYNEQFF. The CDR3 region has the DNA TGTGCCAGTAGTACCCAGAGCGGGAGCTACAATGAGCAGTTCTTC. The chain combines TRBV19 with TRBJ2-1; the match to TRBD2 covers 8 bases. The CDR3 has 15 amino acids. Germline loops: CDR1 LNHDA, CDR2 SQIVND (reference sequence). The V segment lost 4 bases and the J segment 3 bases; nucleotides outside the gene matches: 5.

The chain couples TRBV6-1 to TRBJ1-4; possible D gene TRBD1, 6 bases. Trimming stripped 6 bases from V and 7 bases from J, with 15 bases between. The CDR3 extends over 14 amino acids. CDR1 is MNHNS, CDR2 SASEGT, per germline. As DNA, the CDR3 is TGTGCCAGCAGGGAGAGGGGGTCTCGTGAAAAACTGTTTTTT. This translates into CASRERGSREKLFF.

In DNA, the CDR3 is TGTGCCAGTATTGGGGGGGGGCTCGGAGAAAAACTGTTTTTT. It codes for CASIGGGLGEKLFF. The J gene is TRBJ1-4, the V gene TRBV19; perhaps TRBD1 as D (6 bases). CDR1 LNHDA and CDR2 SQIVND come from the germline V gene (reference sequence). V was clipped by 7 bases and J by 8 bases, with 17 bases between them. The CDR3 contains 14 residues.

In the case of this clone: An end of the junction does not agree with germline; a read error may underlie this. The V call is TRBV7-9, the J call TRBJ1-2; D uncertain. Per germline, CDR1 SEHNR and CDR2 FQNEAQ (reference sequence). The CDR3 is made up of 13 amino acids. The CDR3 spells CSSSLAANYGYTF. Here the CDR3 DNA reads TGTTCCAGCAGCTTAGCCGCTAACTATGGCTACACCTTC.

This chain links TRBV12-5 with TRBJ2-1; 7 positions agree with TRBD2. Germline lookup yields CDR1 LGHNT and CDR2 FRNRAP. This CDR3 has 16 amino acids. J lost 0 bases, V lost 7 bases, and 9 bases had no gene match. This CDR3 reads CASAKRRESSYNEQFF. CDR3 bases: TGTGCTAGTGCTAAACGGCGGGAGAGCTCCTACAATGAGCAGTTCTTC.